The 22 T cell receptor beta chains in this list originate from one sample, sequenced in a study of blood T cells in healthy people across ages. Sample-barcoded 5' priming and a J-beta primer mix drove a second PCR of about 6 to 11 cycles. TCRdb used MiXCR to reprocess the 5' RACE reads, holding one entry per CDR3 protein. Of some 800,000 distinct CDR3 sequences listed, 44% are singletons. The sequencing input was blood. The receptors originated from a man between 60 and 75 years old in good health.

The chain links TRBV3-1 to TRBJ2-3; no reliable D call. CDR3 length: 13 residues. Germline CDR1 is LGHDT and CDR2 is YNNKEL (reference sequence). V lost 1 base, J lost 2 bases, and 4 bases lay in between. The CDR3 DNA sequence: TGTGCCAGCAGCCAAGTTTTCACAGATACGCAGTATTTT. Its protein is CASSQVFTDTQYF.

J is TRBJ1-6 and V is TRBV5-5; 8 bases match TRBD1. The CDR3 length is 14 residues. V was pared by 4 bases and J by 10 bases, with 7 bases of the junction left unmatched. Germline assignment: CDR1 SGHKS and CDR2 YYEKEE (reference sequence). In DNA form, the CDR3 reads TGTGCCAGCAGCAGACGGACAGGGCCCTCACCCCTCCACTTT. It yields the protein CASSRRTGPSPLHF.

The chain employs TRBV3-1 and TRBJ2-3; D gene uncertain. Between the trimmed V and J ends, which lost 0 bases and 5 bases, there was a span of 12 bases. This CDR3 is built from 15 residues. Germline lookup yields CDR1 LGHDT and CDR2 YNNKEL (reference sequence). This CDR3 reads CASSQDDARGDTQYF. The CDR3 DNA is TGTGCCAGCAGCCAAGATGACGCCCGCGGAGATACGCAGTATTTT.

This chain links TRBV25-1 with TRBJ1-6; no firm D call. The CDR3 runs 16 residues. Deletions cut 3 bases from V and 0 bases from J, with 9 bases between. The germline CDR1 and CDR2 sequences are MGHDK and SYGVNS. This CDR3 is CASSDHGSSYNSPLHF. The CDR3 nucleotides are TGTGCCAGCAGTGACCACGGGAGCTCCTATAATTCACCCCTCCACTTT.

This clonotype was counted a few times. The CDR3 nucleotides are TGTGCCAGCAGCCCTGGCGCTTATGGCACAGATACGCAGTATTTT. As protein: CASSPGAYGTDTQYF. The chain uses TRBV9 and TRBJ2-3; D not certain. Trimming stripped 4 bases from V and 1 base from J, with 13 bases between. The germline CDR1 and CDR2 sequences are SGDLS and YYNGEE. CDR3 size: 15 residues. The entire variable domain, with the rest obtained from reference TRBV9 and TRBJ2-3, is as follows: DSGVTQTPKHLITATGQRVTLRCSPRSGDLSVYWYQQSLDQGLQFLIQYYNGEERAKGNILERFSAQQFPDLHSELNLSSLELGDSALYFCASSPGAYGTDTQYFGPGTRLTVL.

Here the CDR3 reads CASSPGRGLSDIQYF. The CDR3 coding sequence is TGTGCCAGCAGTCCGGGCAGGGGGCTATCGGACATTCAGTACTTC. The chain couples TRBV5-4 to TRBJ2-4, with 8 bases fitting TRBD1. Trimming at V came to 5 bases and at J to 8 bases, leaving 12 bases not matched to a gene. The CDR3 extends over 15 amino acids. From germline, CDR1 is SGHNT and CDR2 YYREEE (reference sequence).

The chain recombines TRBV12-3 or TRBV12-4 with TRBJ2-1, with no clear D. This CDR3 spans 12 amino acids. V lost 3 bases to trimming and J lost 9 bases, with 9 bases between them. CDR3 sequence reads: CASSFLSSEQFF. Here the CDR3 DNA reads TGTGCCAGCAGTTTTCTTAGTAGTGAGCAGTTCTTC.

The chain couples TRBV19 to TRBJ1-4; D may be TRBD1 (6 bases). CDR1 is LNHDA and CDR2 is SQIVND in the germline V gene (reference sequence). The germline V and J ends were trimmed by 3 bases and 10 bases, with 12 bases remaining between them. CDR3 length: 13 amino acids. The CDR3 protein is CASSIQGLGKLFF. CDR3 nucleotide sequence: TGTGCCAGTAGTATCCAGGGGTTGGGAAAACTGTTTTTT.

This clonotype was seen only a few times. The rearrangement uses TRBV20-1 and TRBJ2-4; possible D gene TRBD2, 6 bases. The J call may be faulty, since TRBJ2-7 better matches the DNA end. The CDR3 spans 15 residues. CDR1 is DFQATT, CDR2 SNEGSKA, per germline (reference sequence). CDR3 sequence (DNA): TGCAGTGCGGGGAGATGGCGGGGCCAAACCTACGAGCAGTACTTC. It codes for CSAGRWRGQTYEQYF.

J is TRBJ2-7 and V is TRBV30, with 7 bases aligning to TRBD1. CDR1 and CDR2 (germline): GTSNPN, SVGIG (reference sequence). Unmatched junction bases numbered 4, after V lost 3 bases and J lost 2 bases. The CDR3 covers 13 residues. CDR3 amino acids: CAWSDDRAYEQYF. Here the CDR3 DNA reads TGTGCCTGGAGCGACGACAGGGCCTACGAGCAGTACTTC.

The chain uses TRBV12-3 or TRBV12-4 and TRBJ2-1; D may match TRBD1 or TRBD2 (5 bases each). Trimming shortened V by 5 bases and J by 0 bases, and 14 bases separated the two germline ends. There are 16 residues in the CDR3. The DNA for the CDR3 is TGTGCCAGCAGTCCCCCGGGACGATACTCCTACAATGAGCAGTTCTTC. As protein: CASSPPGRYSYNEQFF.

This clonotype has a handful of counts. This rearrangement joins TRBV20-1 to TRBJ1-6, with D possibly TRBD1 on 5 matching bases. The V end was cut by 2 bases, the J end by 7 bases, with 12 bases between. The CDR3 length is 14 residues. CDR1 DFQATT and CDR2 SNEGSKA come from the germline V gene (reference sequence). CDR3 sequence (DNA): TGCAGTGCTAGACGGGACGCACCAAATTCACCCCTCCACTTT. The encoded protein is CSARRDAPNSPLHF.

This clonotype has at least ten counts. The J gene is TRBJ2-4, the V gene TRBV4-1; D gene uncertain. With 1 base removed from V and 4 bases from J, the gap between germline ends came to 11 bases. Germline lookup yields CDR1 MGHRA and CDR2 YSYEKL. The CDR3 is 15 residues long. In DNA, the CDR3 is TGCGCCAGCAGCCAAGTCTCCGAGTCAAAAAACATTCAGTACTTC. This encodes CASSQVSESKNIQYF.

The chain recombines TRBV7-9 with TRBJ2-4; D remains unclear. Germline V lookup: CDR1 SEHNR, CDR2 FQNEAQ (reference sequence). V dropped 6 bases and J dropped 13 bases, with 16 bases sitting between them. The length of the CDR3 is 12 residues. Here the CDR3 DNA reads TGTGCCAGCAGTCGAGAGGTAGAGGAGCAGTACTTC. It yields the protein CASSREVEEQYF.

This clonotype was observed a handful of times. This chain uses TRBV28 with TRBJ2-5, with 9 bases matching TRBD2. The trim removed 1 base at V and 0 bases at J, leaving 3 bases unmatched. The germline CDR1 and CDR2 sequences are MDHEN and SYDVKM. The CDR3 length is 16 residues. CDR3 protein: CASSLYSGGNQETQYF. In DNA, the CDR3 is TGTGCCAGCAGTTTATATAGCGGGGGAAACCAAGAGACCCAGTACTTC.

Remarks on this clonotype: This clone may be a read error of a much larger clone one base away. This rearrangement joins TRBV29-1 to TRBJ2-1; 10 nucleotides line up with TRBD2. The germline CDR1 and CDR2 sequences are SQVTM and ANQGSEA. V lost 7 bases to trimming and J lost 6 bases; unmatched junction nucleotides: 6. The CDR3 has 13 residues. CDR3 amino acids: CSAGTSACNEQFF. The CDR3 region has the DNA TGCAGCGCTGGGACTAGCGCGTGCAATGAGCAGTTCTTC.

This clonotype was detected ten times or more. This chain joins TRBV7-9 and TRBJ1-1; D unclear. Germline CDR1 SEHNR, CDR2 FQNEAQ (reference sequence). The CDR3 has 14 residues. V was cut by 5 bases and J by 7 bases, with 17 bases left in between. CDR3 region: CASSAPFSADEAFF. The DNA for the CDR3 is TGTGCCAGCAGCGCCCCCTTTTCGGCAGATGAAGCTTTCTTT.

The rearrangement joins TRBV6-9 to TRBJ1-6; possible D gene TRBD1, 5 bases. The CDR3 spans 14 residues. Germline loops: CDR1 MNHGY, CDR2 SVAAGI. Between the trimmed V and J ends, which lost 7 bases and 5 bases, there was a span of 12 bases. CDR3 nucleotide sequence: TGTGCCAGCATCCTGGGCAGGGATAATTCACCCCTCCACTTT. Its translation: CASILGRDNSPLHF.

The chain links TRBV20-1 to TRBJ2-5; TRBD1 might be the D (6 bases). The V end was cut by 6 bases, the J end by 2 bases, with 10 bases between. Germline V gives CDR1 DFQATT, CDR2 SNEGSKA (reference sequence). The CDR3 totals 12 residues. DNA of the CDR3: TGCAGTGCCGGACAGATTCAAGAGACCCAGTACTTC. Amino acid sequence: CSAGQIQETQYF.

The chain employs TRBV5-6 and TRBJ2-5, with D unclear. V gave up 2 bases and J gave up 2 bases, with 13 bases separating them. CDR1 SGHDT and CDR2 YYEEEE come from the germline V gene. This CDR3 is built from 15 residues. The CDR3 DNA reads TGTGCCAGCAGCTTTCGCGGCAGGACGCAAGAGACCCAGTACTTC. It encodes CASSFRGRTQETQYF. The full variable domain, rest sourced from reference TRBV5-6 and TRBJ2-5, is DAGVTQSPTHLIKTRGQQVTLRCSPKSGHDTVSWYQQALGQGPQFIFQYYEEEERQRGNFPDRFSGHQFPNYSSELNVNALLLGDSALYLCASSFRGRTQETQYFGPGTRLLVL.

This clonotype was seen a few times. The V and J genes are TRBV7-9 and TRBJ2-1; perhaps TRBD1 as D (6 bases). This CDR3 comprises 15 residues. The V and J ends lost 4 bases and 0 bases respectively, with 10 bases between them. The V gene's germline CDR1 is SEHNR and CDR2 FQNEAQ (reference sequence). The CDR3 DNA reads as TGTGCCAGCAGCTGGACAGACGGCTCCTACAATGAGCAGTTCTTC. Translation gives CASSWTDGSYNEQFF.

The V call is TRBV11-3, the J call TRBJ2-5; 7 bases fit TRBD1. The ends lost 5 bases at V and 5 bases at J; junction bases unmatched: 5. CDR3 length: 13 residues. CDR1 SGHNT and CDR2 YENEEA come from the germline V gene. CDR3 DNA: TGTGCCAGCAGCAAGGGACAGCTGGAGACCCAGTACTTC. Amino acids: CASSKGQLETQYF.